The source of this T cell receptor beta chain is a study of blood T cell repertoires in COVID-19. Study-wide context: Sites across the United States, Italy and Spain contributed samples from acute and convalescent COVID-19. T cells, B-cell-depleted T cells, or PBMCs provided the cDNA or gDNA that served as material.

Looked up from germline, CDR1 is LGHDT and CDR2 is YNNKEL (reference sequence). This CDR3 contains 14 residues. With V trimmed by 10 bases and J by 3 bases, 11 bases remained unmatched. The data were produced by immunoSEQ multiplex PCR, yet TCRdb's version contains in-frame clones alone and is incomplete. This sample has over 200,000 clones; around 88% occur once, and the top ten carry 1.5%. The material sequenced was peripheral blood. The chain links TRBV3-1 (or the pseudogene TRBV3-2) to TRBJ2-7; TRBD2 aligns across 8 bases. The clonotype comes from a man aged 18-30 years with active or convalescent COVID-19. Written as DNA, the CDR3 is TGTGCCACCACGCCCGGGACTAGAAGCTACGAGCAGTACTTC. This gives the protein CATTPGTRSYEQYF.